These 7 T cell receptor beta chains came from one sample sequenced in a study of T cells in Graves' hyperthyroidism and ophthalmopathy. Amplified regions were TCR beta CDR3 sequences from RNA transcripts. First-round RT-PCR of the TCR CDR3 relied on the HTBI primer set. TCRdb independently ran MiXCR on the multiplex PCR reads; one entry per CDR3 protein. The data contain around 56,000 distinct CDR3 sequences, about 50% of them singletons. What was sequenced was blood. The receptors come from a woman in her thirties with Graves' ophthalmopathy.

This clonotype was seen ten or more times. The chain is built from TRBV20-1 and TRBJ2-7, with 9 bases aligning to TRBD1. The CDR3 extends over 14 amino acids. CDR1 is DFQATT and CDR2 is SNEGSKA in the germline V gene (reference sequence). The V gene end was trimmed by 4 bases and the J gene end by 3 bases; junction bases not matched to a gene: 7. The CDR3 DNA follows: TGCAGTGCTATTTCGTGGACAGGGGACTACGAGCAGTACTTC. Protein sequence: CSAISWTGDYEQYF.

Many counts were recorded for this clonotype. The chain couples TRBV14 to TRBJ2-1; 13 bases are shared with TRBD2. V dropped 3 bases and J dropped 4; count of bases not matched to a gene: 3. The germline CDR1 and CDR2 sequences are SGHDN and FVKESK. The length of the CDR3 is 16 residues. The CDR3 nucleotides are TGTGCCAGCAGCCATGAGGGACTAGCGGGATACAATGAGCAGTTCTTC. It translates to CASSHEGLAGYNEQFF.

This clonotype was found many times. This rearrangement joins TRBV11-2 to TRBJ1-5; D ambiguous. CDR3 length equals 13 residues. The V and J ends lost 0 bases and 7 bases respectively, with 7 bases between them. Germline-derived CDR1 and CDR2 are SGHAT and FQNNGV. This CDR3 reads CASSLEGGQPQHF. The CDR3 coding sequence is TGTGCCAGCAGCTTAGAGGGTGGGCAGCCCCAGCATTTT.

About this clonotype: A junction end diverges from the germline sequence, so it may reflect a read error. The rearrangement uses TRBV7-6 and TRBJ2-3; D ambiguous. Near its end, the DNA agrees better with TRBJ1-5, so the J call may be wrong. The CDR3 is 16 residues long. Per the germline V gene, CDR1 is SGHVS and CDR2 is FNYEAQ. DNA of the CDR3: TGTGCCGGCAGCTTAGCCTCTCGAAGGGTGGCAGATACGCAGCATTTT. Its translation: CAGSLASRRVADTQHF.

The CDR3 loop reads CRASGTQGLNTEAFF. The CDR3 DNA sequence: TGCCGCGCCTCCGGGACCCAGGGCCTTAACACTGAAGCTTTCTTT. The V gene is TRBV29-1, the J gene TRBJ1-1; a possible D gene is TRBD1 (5 bases). The germline V gene encodes CDR1 SQVTM and CDR2 ANQGSEA. The CDR3 has 15 residues.

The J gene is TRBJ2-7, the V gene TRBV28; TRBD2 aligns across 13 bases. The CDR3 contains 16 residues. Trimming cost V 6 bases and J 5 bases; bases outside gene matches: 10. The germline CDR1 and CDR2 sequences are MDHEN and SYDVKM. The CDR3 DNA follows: TGTGCCAGCAGAAGGGGACTAGCGGGACCAGTAAACGAGCAGTACTTC. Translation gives CASRRGLAGPVNEQYF. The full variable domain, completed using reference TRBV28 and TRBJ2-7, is DVKVTQSSRYLVKRTGEKVFLECVQDMDHENMFWYRQDPGLGLRLIYFSYDVKMKEKGDIPEGYSVSREKKERFSLILESASTNQTSMYLCASRRGLAGPVNEQYFGPGTRLTVT.

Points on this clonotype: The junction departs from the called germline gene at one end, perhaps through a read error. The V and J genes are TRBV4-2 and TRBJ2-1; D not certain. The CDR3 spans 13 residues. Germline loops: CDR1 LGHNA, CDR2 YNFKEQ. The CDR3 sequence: CTSSLVAPGEQFF. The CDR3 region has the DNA TGTACCAGCAGCTTAGTTGCCCCCGGTGAGCAGTTCTTC.